These 25 T cell receptor beta chains were sequenced from one sample in a study of beta chain features in type 1 diabetes. The isolated RNA, all of it, was reverse transcribed, so expressed TCRB transcripts were what got sequenced. Generated by immunoSEQ multiplex PCR, the TCRdb table keeps only in-frame clones and is missing some. Here the sample spans around 300,000 clones, more than 9.5% being singletons. Sequencing was carried out using naive CD4+ T cells from blood. The receptor set was obtained from a woman in her 30s in good health.

The chain joins TRBV7-2 to TRBJ2-2, with TRBD1 identical over 7 bases. The CDR3 is made up of 14 amino acids. After removal of 2 bases from V and 6 bases from J, the junction contained 3 bases not matched to a gene. Germline CDR1 SGHTA, CDR2 FQGNSA. The CDR3 reads CASSLTTGSGELFF. CDR3 DNA: TGTGCCAGCAGCTTAACGACAGGGTCCGGGGAGCTGTTTTTT.

The chain joins TRBV4-3 to TRBJ2-1, with TRBD2 as a possible D gene (6 bases). Trimming cost V 1 base and J 8 bases, with 15 bases left between them. Per germline, CDR1 LGHNA and CDR2 YSLEER. The CDR3 totals 15 residues. The DNA for the CDR3 is TGCGCCAGCAGCCAAGGAACGGGAGTGGCGGATGAGCAGTTCTTC. Protein: CASSQGTGVADEQFF.

In this sample, this clone turned up a few times. Here the CDR3 DNA reads TGTGCCAGCAGTTTAGGGTTAGCGGAGGGTCAAGAGACCCAGTACTTC. Translation: CASSLGLAEGQETQYF. V gene TRBV28 combines with J gene TRBJ2-5; weak D call: TRBD2 (6 bases). CDR1 is MDHEN and CDR2 is SYDVKM in the germline V gene. The V end lost 2 bases, the J end lost 2 bases, and 15 bases lay between the germline ends. The CDR3 loop spans 16 amino acids.

The rearrangement uses TRBV7-9 and TRBJ2-1, with a weak D call TRBD2 (5 bases). The CDR3 is 16 amino acids. The germline CDR1 and CDR2 sequences are SEHNR and FQNEAQ (reference sequence). V was clipped by 5 bases and J by 2 bases, with 16 bases between them. The chain's CDR3 is CASSGRGGPPYNEQFF. The CDR3 coding sequence is TGTGCCAGCAGCGGACGTGGCGGGCCCCCCTACAATGAGCAGTTCTTC. The entire variable domain, with the rest obtained from reference TRBV7-9 and TRBJ2-1, is as follows: DTGVSQNPRHKITKRGQNVTFRCDPISEHNRLYWYRQTLGQGPEFLTYFQNEAQLEKSRLLSDRFSAERPKGSFSTLEIQRTEQGDSAMYLCASSGRGGPPYNEQFFGPGTRLTVL.

V and J are TRBV7-3 and TRBJ2-7, with TRBD2 identical over 11 bases. CDR1 is SGHTA and CDR2 is FQGTGA in the germline V gene. This CDR3 has 14 residues. Germline trimming cut 5 bases from V and 1 base from J; bases unmatched to any gene: 1. Written as DNA, the CDR3 is TGTGCCAGCAGCCCTAGCGGGAGGTCCTACGAGCAGTACTTC. It specifies CASSPSGRSYEQYF.

The V gene is TRBV4-2, the J gene TRBJ2-7; D is ambiguous. Germline lookup yields CDR1 LGHNA and CDR2 YNFKEQ. V was shortened by 0 bases and J by 2 bases, with 8 bases between the two germline ends. This CDR3 has 14 amino acids. The CDR3 bases are TGTGCCAGCAGCCAAGAGACACCCCCCTACGAGCAGTACTTC. Translated, it gives CASSQETPPYEQYF.

The rearrangement joins TRBV28 to TRBJ2-3; 8 nucleotides match TRBD1. Germline V gene lookup returns CDR1 MDHEN and CDR2 SYDVKM. The CDR3 contains 15 residues. Unmatched junction bases numbered 6, after V lost 2 bases and J lost 5 bases. The CDR3 nucleotides read TGTGCCAGCAGTTTACAGCAGGGGGCTCAAGATACGCAGTATTTT. Translating gives CASSLQQGAQDTQYF.

The table lists this clone with a few counts. This chain links TRBV9 with TRBJ2-7, with unresolved D. V dropped 4 bases and J dropped 7 bases, with 21 bases sitting between them. The CDR3 has 15 amino acids. Germline values: CDR1 SGDLS, CDR2 YYNGEE. The CDR3 is CASSLRPGSPAEQYF. The CDR3 DNA reads as TGTGCCAGCAGCCTCCGCCCCGGGTCTCCCGCGGAGCAGTACTTC.

J is TRBJ2-7 and V is TRBV30; 7 bases align to TRBD1. CDR1 is GTSNPN and CDR2 is SVGIG in the germline V gene (reference sequence). The CDR3 covers 16 residues. With V trimmed by 3 bases and J by 0 bases, 11 bases remained unmatched. This CDR3 is CAWRPPGTATSYEQYF. The DNA of the CDR3 is TGTGCCTGGAGGCCCCCAGGGACAGCGACCTCCTACGAGCAGTACTTC.

The chain has TRBV7-3 and TRBJ1-3; D possibly corresponds to TRBD1 (5 bases). V was pared by 5 bases and J by 8 bases, with 13 bases between. The CDR3 has 13 amino acids. Germline CDR1 and CDR2: SGHTA and FQGTGA. The CDR3 nucleotides read TGTGCCAGCAGCATACAGGCCTGGGACACCATATATTTT. Translated: CASSIQAWDTIYF.

The rearrangement links TRBV29-1 to TRBJ2-5; no reliable D call. Germline loops: CDR1 SQVTM, CDR2 ANQGSEA. The V and J ends lost 3 bases and 1 base respectively, with 9 bases between them. The CDR3 runs 13 residues. For the CDR3, the DNA is TGCAGCGTTGATCCATCAATCCAAGAGACCCAGTACTTC. It specifies CSVDPSIQETQYF.

This clone was recorded a few times. The chain links TRBV18 to TRBJ2-7; D possibly corresponds to TRBD2 (6 bases). There are 13 residues in the CDR3. Germline-derived CDR1 and CDR2 are KGHSH and LQKENI. Deletions cut 3 bases from V and 5 bases from J, with 11 bases between. The CDR3 DNA reads as TGTGCCAGCTCACCGGCGGACTACCACGAGCAGTACTTC. It encodes CASSPADYHEQYF.

The chain employs TRBV7-8 and TRBJ2-3; D call uncertain. The germline V gene encodes CDR1 SGHVS and CDR2 FQNEAQ. V was cut by 6 bases and J by 6 bases, with 19 bases left in between. The CDR3 is 15 residues long. The CDR3 is CASRPKLLLGDTQYF. CDR3 DNA: TGTGCCAGCAGACCAAAACTACTCCTCGGGGATACGCAGTATTTT.

There are a few counts of this clone. The chain has TRBV30 and TRBJ1-1; D remains unclear. The CDR3 loop spans 13 amino acids. V was clipped by 4 bases and J by 1 base, with 10 bases between them. Germline V gene sequence: CDR1 GTSNPN, CDR2 SVGIG (reference sequence). This CDR3 reads CAWIPNRNTEAFF. CDR3 DNA sequence: TGTGCCTGGATTCCCAATAGGAACACTGAAGCTTTCTTT. Looking up the rest from reference TRBV30 and TRBJ1-1 gives the full variable domain: SQTIHQWPATLVQPVGSPLSLECTVEGTSNPNLYWYRQAAGRGLQLLFYSVGIGQISSEVPQNLSASRPQDRQFILSSKKLLLSDSGFYLCAWIPNRNTEAFFGQGTRLTVV.

V and J are TRBV5-4 and TRBJ1-1, with D unresolved. The V end was cut by 0 bases, the J end by 1 base, with 10 bases between. From germline, CDR1 is SGHNT and CDR2 YYREEE (reference sequence). The CDR3 extends over 15 amino acids. The CDR3 sequence: CASSLGGRGNTEAFF. CDR3 in DNA: TGTGCCAGCAGCTTGGGCGGACGGGGGAACACTGAAGCTTTCTTT.

This clone was recorded a few times. This sequence joins TRBV4-3 and TRBJ2-1, with TRBD2 matching over 11 bases. In germline, CDR1 is LGHNA, CDR2 YSLEER. The CDR3 covers 16 residues. Losses at the gene ends were 4 bases for V and 5 bases for J; bases not matched to a gene: 7. CDR3: CASSRVAGGPNNEQFF. The CDR3 DNA follows: TGCGCCAGCAGCCGGGTAGCGGGAGGGCCCAACAATGAGCAGTTCTTC.

The rearrangement joins TRBV6-1 to TRBJ2-7; 7 bases map to TRBD2. V was pared by 2 bases and J by 6 bases, with 7 bases of the junction left unmatched. Germline CDR1 and CDR2: MNHNS and SASEGT. The CDR3 has 14 residues. CDR3 sequence reads: CASSESGLVLEQYF. The CDR3 DNA reads as TGTGCCAGCAGTGAAAGTGGACTAGTGCTCGAGCAGTACTTC.

The chain has TRBV14 and TRBJ2-7; 7 bases align to TRBD1. From germline, CDR1 is SGHDN and CDR2 FVKESK. The CDR3 is 13 residues long. With 8 bases clipped from V and 6 bases from J, the junction kept 10 bases outside the gene matches. The CDR3 nucleotides read TGTGCCAGCGCGACAGGGTTGGTAGGCGAGCAGTACTTC. Protein product: CASATGLVGEQYF.

This chain uses TRBV11-2 with TRBJ2-1, with 8 bases that match TRBD2. The CDR3 is 15 residues long. The germline V gene encodes CDR1 SGHAT and CDR2 FQNNGV. The V and J ends lost 5 bases and 8 bases, in that order; junction bases with no gene match: 11. The CDR3 DNA sequence: TGTGCCAGCAGCGTTCAACCGGGGGGGATCGATGAGCAGTTCTTC. The encoded protein is CASSVQPGGIDEQFF.

This clone was counted between two and nine times. The chain employs TRBV7-2 and TRBJ1-1; D gene uncertain. The V end was cut by 1 base, the J end by 4 bases, with 13 bases between. Germline V gene lookup returns CDR1 SGHTA and CDR2 FQGNSA. CDR3 length: 15 residues. CDR3 DNA: TGTGCCAGCAGCTTAGATGCGGGCATAGGCACTGAAGCTTTCTTT. It translates to CASSLDAGIGTEAFF.

This clone has only a few counts. The chain joins TRBV4-1 to TRBJ2-5, with a possible D match to TRBD1 (5 bases). The CDR3 is 14 amino acids. Germline CDR1 reads MGHRA; CDR2 reads YSYEKL. V was trimmed by 0 bases and J by 4 bases, leaving 9 bases between them. CDR3: CASSQEAGLETQYF. The CDR3 coding sequence is TGCGCCAGCAGCCAAGAGGCAGGGTTAGAGACCCAGTACTTC.

This chain joins TRBV7-9 and TRBJ2-3; a possible D gene is TRBD2 (6 bases). This CDR3 has 17 amino acids. V lost 1 base and J 0 bases, leaving 14 bases between the germline ends. The germline V gene encodes CDR1 SEHNR and CDR2 FQNEAQ (reference sequence). The DNA for the CDR3 is TGTGCCAGCAGCTTAGGCGGTAGCGGAACTAGCACAGATACGCAGTATTTT. It encodes CASSLGGSGTSTDTQYF. The full variable domain, with the rest looked up from reference TRBV7-9 and TRBJ2-3, is DTGVSQNPRHKITKRGQNVTFRCDPISEHNRLYWYRQTLGQGPEFLTYFQNEAQLEKSRLLSDRFSAERPKGSFSTLEIQRTEQGDSAMYLCASSLGGSGTSTDTQYFGPGTRLTVL.

The chain is built from TRBV6-4 and TRBJ2-1, with a weak D call TRBD2 (6 bases). The CDR3 contains 14 residues. With 3 bases removed from V and 3 bases from J, the gap between germline ends came to 9 bases. Germline V CDR1 and CDR2: MRHNA, SNTAGT. As DNA, the CDR3 is TGTGCCAGCAGTGAGGAGGGAAGCTACAATGAGCAGTTCTTC. It codes for CASSEEGSYNEQFF.

The chain joins TRBV11-3 to TRBJ2-1; 10 bases are a match to TRBD1. V shed 2 bases, J shed 4 bases, and the junction held 2 bases outside the gene matches. CDR1 and CDR2 from the germline V gene are SGHNT and YENEEA. The CDR3 loop spans 15 amino acids. CDR3 bases: TGTGCCAGCAGCTTAATGGGACAGGGGTACAATGAGCAGTTCTTC. The encoded protein is CASSLMGQGYNEQFF. The complete variable domain, with remaining parts taken from reference TRBV11-3 and TRBJ2-1, reads EAGVVQSPRYKIIEKKQPVAFWCNPISGHNTLYWYLQNLGQGPELLIRYENEEAVDDSQLPKDRFSAERLKGVDSTLKIQPAELGDSAVYLCASSLMGQGYNEQFFGPGTRLTVL.

CDR3 in DNA: TGTGCCAGCAGCTTAACAGATAGCAATCAGCCCCAGCATTTT. The encoded protein is CASSLTDSNQPQHF. The chain carries TRBV7-9 and TRBJ1-5; D remains ambiguous. Trimming cost V 2 bases and J 0 bases, with 5 bases left between them. The CDR3 runs 14 residues. Germline CDR1 reads SEHNR; CDR2 reads FQNEAQ (reference sequence). Complete variable domain (other parts from reference TRBV7-9 and TRBJ1-5): DTGVSQNPRHKITKRGQNVTFRCDPISEHNRLYWYRQTLGQGPEFLTYFQNEAQLEKSRLLSDRFSAERPKGSFSTLEIQRTEQGDSAMYLCASSLTDSNQPQHFGDGTRLSIL.